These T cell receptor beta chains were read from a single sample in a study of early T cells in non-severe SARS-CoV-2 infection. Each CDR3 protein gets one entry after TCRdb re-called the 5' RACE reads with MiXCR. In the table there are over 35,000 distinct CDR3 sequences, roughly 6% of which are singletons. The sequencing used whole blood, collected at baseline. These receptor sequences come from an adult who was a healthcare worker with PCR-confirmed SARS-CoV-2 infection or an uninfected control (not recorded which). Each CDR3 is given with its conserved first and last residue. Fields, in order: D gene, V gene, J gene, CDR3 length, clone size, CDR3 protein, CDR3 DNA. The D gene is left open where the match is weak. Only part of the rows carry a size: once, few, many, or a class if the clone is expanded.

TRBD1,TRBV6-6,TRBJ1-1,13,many,CASSGQGNTEAFF,TGTGCCAGCAGTGGACAGGGGAACACTGAAGCTTTCTTT
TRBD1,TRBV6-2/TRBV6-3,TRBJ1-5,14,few,CASSYGTAGQPQHF,TGTGCCAGCAGCTACGGGACAGCGGGTCAGCCCCAGCATTTT
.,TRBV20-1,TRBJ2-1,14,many,CSARVGSFTNEQFF,TGCAGTGCTAGAGTGGGTAGCTTTACCAATGAGCAGTTCTTC
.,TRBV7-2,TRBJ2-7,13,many,CASSLKQGYEQYF,TGTGCCAGCAGCTTAAAACAGGGTTACGAGCAGTACTTC
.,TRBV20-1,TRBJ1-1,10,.,CSATKTEAFF,TGCAGTGCTACGAAGACTGAAGCTTTCTTT
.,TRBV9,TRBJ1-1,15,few,CASSGDSTGKHEAFF,TGTGCCAGCAGCGGAGACTCGACGGGCAAACACGAAGCTTTCTTT
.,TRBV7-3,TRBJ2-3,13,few,CASSLTGGGTQYF,TGTGCCAGCAGCTTAACCGGGGGCGGTACGCAGTATTTT
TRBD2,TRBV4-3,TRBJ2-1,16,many,CASSQDLAGPYNEQFF,TGCGCCAGCAGCCAAGATCTAGCGGGGCCCTACAATGAGCAGTTCTTC
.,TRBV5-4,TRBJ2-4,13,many,CASSLRGTPIQYF,TGTGCCAGCAGCTTGAGGGGGACCCCCATTCAGTACTTC
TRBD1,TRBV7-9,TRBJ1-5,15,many,CASSATGVGNQPQHF,TGTGCCAGCAGCGCGACAGGGGTCGGCAATCAGCCCCAGCATTTT
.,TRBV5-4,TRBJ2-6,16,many,CASSLGDTSGANVLTF,TGTGCCAGCAGCTTGGGGGACACCTCTGGGGCCAACGTCCTGACTTTC